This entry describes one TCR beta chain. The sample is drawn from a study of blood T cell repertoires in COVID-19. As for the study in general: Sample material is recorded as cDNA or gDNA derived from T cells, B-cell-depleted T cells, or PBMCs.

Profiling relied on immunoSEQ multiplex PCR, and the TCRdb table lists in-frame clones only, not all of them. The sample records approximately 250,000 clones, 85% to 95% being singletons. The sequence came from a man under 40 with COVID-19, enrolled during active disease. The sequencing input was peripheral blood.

CDR3 region: CASSPRRGGTSTDTQYF. The DNA of the CDR3 is TGTGCCAGCAGCCCCAGACGGGGGGGGACTAGCACAGATACGCAGTATTTT. This chain links TRBV9 with TRBJ2-3; 8 bases are a match to TRBD2. Germline lookup yields CDR1 SGDLS and CDR2 YYNGEE. The trim removed 4 bases at V and 0 bases at J, leaving 10 bases unmatched. The CDR3 length is 17 residues. Full variable domain (outside the CDR3, taken from reference TRBV9 and TRBJ2-3): DSGVTQTPKHLITATGQRVTLRCSPRSGDLSVYWYQQSLDQGLQFLIQYYNGEERAKGNILERFSAQQFPDLHSELNLSSLELGDSALYFCASSPRRGGTSTDTQYFGPGTRLTVL.